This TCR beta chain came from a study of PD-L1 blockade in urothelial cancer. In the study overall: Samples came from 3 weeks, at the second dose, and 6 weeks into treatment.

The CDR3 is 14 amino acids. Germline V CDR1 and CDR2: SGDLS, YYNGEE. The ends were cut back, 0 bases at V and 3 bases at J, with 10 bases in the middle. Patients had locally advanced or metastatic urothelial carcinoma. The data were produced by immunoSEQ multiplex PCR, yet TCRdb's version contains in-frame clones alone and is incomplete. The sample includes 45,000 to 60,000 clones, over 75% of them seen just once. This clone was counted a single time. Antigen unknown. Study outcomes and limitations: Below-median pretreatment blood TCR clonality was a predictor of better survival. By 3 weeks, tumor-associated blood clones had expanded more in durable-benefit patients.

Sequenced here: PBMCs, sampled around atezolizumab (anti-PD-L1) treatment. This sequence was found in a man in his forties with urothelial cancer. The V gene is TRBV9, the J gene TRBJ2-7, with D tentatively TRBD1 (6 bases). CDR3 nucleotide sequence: TGTGCCAGCAGCGTAGAGGGGACAAGCTACGAGCAGTACTTC. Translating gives CASSVEGTSYEQYF.